The rows below give T cell receptor beta chains drawn from one sample of a study of graft-versus-host responses after intestinal transplantation. Sequencing was performed with immunoSEQ multiplex PCR; in TCRdb, only in-frame clones are kept and a portion is missing. The table lists 90,000 to 150,000 clones, 85% to 95% of them singletons. Their antigens are not known. Sample: unstimulated CD8+ T cells sorted from spleen or lymph node cells, taken before intestinal transplant. The receptor source for this set is a human donor who received an intestinal transplant. The CDR3 runs from the conserved cysteine through the conserved F or W. A D gene is named only where the DNA matches it firmly. A clone size is listed for some rows: how often the clone was seen (once, few, many), or a class if it is expanded.

d_call	clone_size	j_call	v_call	cdr3_aa	cdr3_nt
NA	NA	TRBJ1-4	TRBV6-1	CASSELWPTGEKLFF	TGTGCCAGCAGTGAGTTATGGCCGACCGGCGAAAAACTGTTTTTT
TRBD1	once	TRBJ2-1	TRBV27	CASSHTGTGGQNEQFF	TGTGCCAGCAGCCACACCGGGACAGGGGGCCAGAATGAGCAGTTCTTC
NA	NA	TRBJ2-7	TRBV6-1	CASSLAGTSSYEQYF	TGTGCCAGCAGCCTCGCCGGGACGTCCTCCTACGAGCAGTACTTC
NA	NA	TRBJ2-1	TRBV9	CASSGLAPNEQFF	TGTGCCAGCAGCGGCCTAGCACCCAATGAGCAGTTCTTC
NA	once	TRBJ2-7	TRBV4-1	CASSPVGNSYEQYF	TGCGCCAGCAGCCCCGTCGGGAACTCCTACGAGCAGTACTTC
TRBD2	NA	TRBJ2-7	TRBV7-2	CASSLGLAGVREQYF	TGTGCCAGCAGCTTAGGGCTAGCGGGAGTTCGGGAGCAGTACTTC
TRBD1	NA	TRBJ1-1	TRBV27	CASKTGLAEAFF	TGTGCCAGCAAGACAGGGCTCGCTGAAGCTTTCTTT
TRBD2	NA	TRBJ2-4	TRBV4-3	CASSQVGGREQYF	TGCGCCAGCAGCCAAGTAGGTGGGCGGGAGCAGTACTTC
TRBD1	NA	TRBJ1-2	TRBV28	CASSFRTGKFYYGYTF	TGTGCCAGCAGTTTTCGGACAGGGAAGTTTTACTATGGCTACACCTTC
NA	NA	TRBJ1-1	TRBV11-2	CASSLVGGDGWNTEAFF	TGTGCCAGCAGCTTAGTTGGAGGGGACGGTTGGAACACTGAAGCTTTCTTT
TRBD1	NA	TRBJ1-2	TRBV7-2	CASSLLSPGQGVYGYTF	TGTGCCAGCAGCTTACTAAGTCCGGGACAGGGCGTTTATGGCTACACCTTC
NA	NA	TRBJ2-4	TRBV27	CASSLKNIQYF	TGTGCCAGCAGTCTCAAAAACATTCAGTACTTC
TRBD2	NA	TRBJ2-3	TRBV28	CASSLNSGSRTDTQYF	TGTGCCAGCAGTTTAAACAGCGGGAGTAGGACAGATACGCAGTATTTT
NA	medium-sized	TRBJ2-7	TRBV28	CASSLGGGRYEQYF	TGTGCCAGCAGTTTGGGGGGGGGCCGGTACGAGCAGTACTTC
TRBD2	NA	TRBJ2-7	TRBV9	CASSEGLAGTYEQYF	TGTGCCAGCAGCGAGGGACTAGCGGGAACATACGAGCAGTACTTC
NA	NA	TRBJ2-7	TRBV7-2	CASSVKAYEQYF	TGTGCCAGCAGCGTTAAGGCCTACGAGCAGTACTTC
NA	NA	TRBJ2-7	TRBV5-5	CASSLEAGSSYEQYF	TGTGCCAGCAGCTTGGAAGCAGGTAGCTCCTACGAGCAGTACTTC
TRBD2	NA	TRBJ2-7	TRBV10-3	CAISGPTSGRYEQYF	TGTGCCATCAGTGGACCTACTAGCGGGAGGTACGAGCAGTACTTC
TRBD2	NA	TRBJ2-7	TRBV6-5	CASSPSGTSPNEQYF	TGTGCCAGCAGTCCTAGCGGGACCTCACCTAACGAGCAGTACTTC
NA	NA	TRBJ2-7	TRBV28	CASSLMAGLAYEQYF	TGTGCCAGCAGTTTGATGGCGGGATTGGCATACGAGCAGTACTTC
NA	NA	TRBJ2-3	TRBV4-1	CASSQGHGNGGTDTQYF	TGCGCCAGCAGCCAAGGTCACGGGAATGGGGGCACAGATACGCAGTATTTT
NA	NA	TRBJ2-2	TRBV19	CASSISPAGELFF	TGTGCCAGTAGTATCAGTCCAGCCGGGGAGCTGTTTTTT
NA	once	TRBJ2-7	TRBV6-1	CASSDGYEQYF	TGTGCCAGCAGTGACGGCTACGAGCAGTACTTC
NA	NA	TRBJ2-5	TRBV27	CASSLVPRETQYF	TGTGCCAGCAGTTTAGTCCCTAGGGAGACCCAGTACTTC
TRBD2	NA	TRBJ2-1	TRBV27	CASSLSTGGSGREFF	TGTGCCAGCAGTTTATCTACCGGGGGTAGCGGGAGGGAGTTCTTC
NA	NA	TRBJ2-5	TRBV6-5	CASSYSSWGQETQYF	TGTGCCAGCAGTTACTCGAGTTGGGGACAAGAGACCCAGTACTTC